The 5 T cell receptor beta chains reported below all come from one sample, sequenced in a study of a mutant IDH1 vaccine in newly diagnosed glioma (dated by TCRdb to the early 2020s). What the time point label conveys for this sample: baseline, week 1 (first vaccination visit). Interpreted using the paper, the treatment or condition label stands for: pre-vaccination baseline after standard-of-care therapy. Libraries were made using the immunoSEQ multiplex PCR assay. The immuneACCESS repertoire file appears here via TCRdb, limited to in-frame rearrangements. These files lack a portion of the clones; in checked studies, under half of the deficit traces to unresolved V genes, and the cause of the others is not known. This sample holds tens of thousands of clones; about 83% were observed only once. The ten largest clonotypes hold about 1.7% of the sample. The material was PBMCs, obtained from a glioma patient treated with radiotherapy, temozolomide or both. The receptors originated from a woman between 35 and 50 years old with glioma.

This clone was counted once. This chain connects TRBV18 to TRBJ2-3, with D possibly being TRBD1 or TRBD2 (6 bases each). The V end lost 6 bases, the J end lost 5 bases, and 18 bases lay between the germline ends. The CDR3 has 15 residues. CDR1 and CDR2 from the germline V gene are KGHSH and LQKENI. The CDR3 is CASSPTGGAGDTQYF. The DNA for the CDR3 is TGTGCCAGCTCCCCGACCGGGGGCGCGGGAGATACGCAGTATTTT.

The chain is built from TRBV5-1 and TRBJ2-1; 8 nucleotides agree with TRBD1. This CDR3 spans 15 amino acids. CDR1 is SGHRS, CDR2 YFSETQ, per germline. V shed 0 bases and J 8 bases; nucleotides not matched to a gene: 7. The CDR3 loop is CASSLGTGGLDEQFF. The CDR3 DNA reads TGCGCCAGCAGCTTGGGAACAGGGGGTTTGGATGAGCAGTTCTTC.

J is TRBJ2-1 and V is TRBV7-2; 8 bases line up with TRBD1. CDR1 SGHTA and CDR2 FQGNSA come from the germline V gene. Unmatched junction bases numbered 10, after V lost 2 bases and J lost 10 bases. The CDR3 is 15 amino acids. CDR3 region: CASSLFQGASGEQFF. DNA for the CDR3: TGTGCCAGCAGCTTATTCCAGGGGGCGTCTGGGGAGCAGTTCTTC.

By share of the sample, this clone is medium-sized. The CDR3 DNA sequence: TGTGCCAGCAGTGAACGGGGGCAAGAGACCCAGTACTTC. This codes for CASSERGQETQYF. This chain uses TRBV25-1 with TRBJ2-5, with a weak D call TRBD2 (6 bases). The germline V gene has CDR1 MGHDK and CDR2 SYGVNS. The CDR3 runs 13 residues. The V gene lost 2 bases and the J gene lost 2 bases, with 6 bases spanning the gap. The full variable domain, completed using reference TRBV25-1 and TRBJ2-5, is EADIYQTPRYLVIGTGKKITLECSQTMGHDKMYWYQQDPGMELHLIHYSYGVNSTEKGDLSSESTVSRIRTEHFPLTLESARPSHTSQYLCASSERGQETQYFGPGTRLLVL.

This chain links TRBV6-5 with TRBJ1-5, with 10 bases that match TRBD1. The V segment lost 7 bases and the J segment 6 bases; nucleotides outside the gene matches: 6. This CDR3 is built from 14 residues. Germline V CDR1 and CDR2: MNHEY, SVGAGI. CDR3 sequence (DNA): TGTGCCAGCAAGGGACAGGGGAGAAGTCAGCCCCAGCATTTT. Its protein is CASKGQGRSQPQHF.